This T cell receptor beta chain was profiled in a study of long-term antiretroviral therapy in people with HIV. Study-level results: Even long-term ART left TRB diversity below transplant donor controls, despite gains.

The libraries were made with immunoSEQ v3.0 at survey level. Per-sample targets for sequencing were roughly 40,000-55,000 T-cell genomes. TCRdb keeps only in-frame clones here, not all; method: immunoSEQ multiplex PCR. The table has 16,000 or so clones, approximately 90% seen once; the top ten hold about 11%. Each sample contained roughly 0.85-10 million cryopreserved PBMC, thawed before DNA extraction. Remarks on this clone: The antigen remains unidentified.

Material: unsorted PBMCs, obtained 0.7 years before starting antiretroviral therapy. The receptor was isolated from a man in his fifties with HIV.

The CDR3 nucleotides read TGCGCCAGCGCCCGGCCGGCAGATACGCAGTATTTT. It translates to CASARPADTQYF. The gene calls are TRBV5-1 and TRBJ2-3; D call uncertain. The CDR3 is 12 residues long. V lost 7 bases and J 4 bases, leaving 10 bases between the germline ends. Germline V CDR1 and CDR2: SGHRS, YFSETQ.